The 15 T cell receptor beta chains below were found in one sample sequenced in a study of Graves' ophthalmopathy and Graves' hyperthyroidism. Amplification of TCR beta CDR3 regions used RNA transcripts. RT-PCR with HTBI primers came first, then second-round multiplex PCR. TCRdb reprocessed the multiplex PCR reads via MiXCR and lists one record per CDR3 protein. This sample yields almost 750,000 distinct CDR3 sequences, of which 40% are seen a single time; less than 55% belongs to the top ten. What was sequenced was peripheral blood. These receptors originate from an adult man with Graves' ophthalmopathy.

This chain uses TRBV11-2 with TRBJ2-2; a possible D gene is TRBD2 (5 bases). The CDR3 sequence is 16 residues long. Trimming took off 5 bases at V and 7 bases at J, with 20 bases between the two ends. Germline CDR1 SGHAT, CDR2 FQNNGV. The CDR3 nucleotides read TGTGCCAGCAGCGTTGATGGAGGACCTTCTGACGGGGAGCTGTTTTTT. Translated: CASSVDGGPSDGELFF.

The table lists this clonotype with a few counts. The CDR3 loop reads CASSGLAWETQYF. For the CDR3, the DNA is TGTGCCAGCTCTGGACTAGCGTGGGAGACCCAGTACTTC. The chain carries TRBV6-5 and TRBJ2-5; 9 nucleotides match TRBD2. Unmatched junction bases numbered 6, after V lost 8 bases and J lost 5 bases. The germline CDR1 and CDR2 sequences are MNHEY and SVGAGI. The CDR3 is 13 amino acids.

V is TRBV25-1 and J is TRBJ2-5, with D tentatively TRBD2 (6 bases). Germline V gene data show CDR1 as MGHDK and CDR2 as SYGVNS. The CDR3 is 16 residues long. Trimming removed 7 bases from V and 4 bases from J, with 22 bases in between. The CDR3 region has the DNA TGTGCCAGCAACCTCATCGGGAGAGGTCCCGGAGAGACCCAGTACTTC. Protein product: CASNLIGRGPGETQYF.

This chain uses TRBV11-2 with TRBJ2-5; the D gene is possibly TRBD2 (6 bases). The V gene lost 2 bases and the J gene lost 0 bases, with 13 bases spanning the gap. CDR1 is SGHAT and CDR2 is FQNNGV in the germline V gene. The CDR3 runs to 16 residues. CDR3 loop: CASSLPSGTYQETQYF. The DNA of the CDR3 is TGTGCCAGCAGCTTACCCTCCGGGACTTACCAAGAGACCCAGTACTTC.

This clonotype showed up many times. As DNA, the CDR3 is TGTGCCAGCAGCTTTCTCTCTGGGGCCAACGTCCTGACTTTC. This gives the protein CASSFLSGANVLTF. J is TRBJ2-6 and V is TRBV7-9, with D unclear. Trimming cost V 3 bases and J 0 bases, with 3 bases left between them. The CDR3 covers 14 residues. Germline loops: CDR1 SEHNR, CDR2 FQNEAQ (reference sequence).

The rearrangement links TRBV24-1 to TRBJ2-5; 9 bases match TRBD1. The junction had 7 bases not matched to a gene; V was cut back by 4 bases and J by 5 bases. Germline CDR1 reads KGHDR; CDR2 reads SFDVKD. The CDR3 spans 15 residues. The CDR3 protein is CATSERDRVWETQYF. The CDR3 nucleotides read TGTGCCACCAGTGAAAGGGACAGGGTGTGGGAGACCCAGTACTTC.

The V call is TRBV29-1, the J call TRBJ2-7, with D maybe TRBD2 (6 bases). The V end lost 8 bases, the J end lost 3 bases, and 17 bases lay between the germline ends. Germline values: CDR1 SQVTM, CDR2 ANQGSEA. The CDR3 sequence is 13 residues long. CDR3 coding DNA: TGCAGCTTAGGACGGGGGTCGAACTACGAGCAGTACTTC. As protein: CSLGRGSNYEQYF.

This clonotype was picked up many times. The germline gene is not matched at one end of the junction; a read error may be the cause. The CDR3 sequence is CASSEIESYGYTF. CDR3 coding DNA: TGTGCCAGCAGTGAAATCGAGTCCTATGGCTACACCTTC. The chain has TRBV10-3 and TRBJ1-2; D remains unclear. The CDR3 spans 13 residues. Germline values: CDR1 ENHRY, CDR2 SYGVKD.

With respect to this clonotype: Germline and junction disagree at one end, which may indicate a read error. This chain uses TRBV7-9 with TRBJ2-7, with D tentatively TRBD1 (5 bases). Germline CDR1 and CDR2: SEHNR and FQNEAQ (reference sequence). CDR3 length: 15 amino acids. Here the CDR3 DNA reads TGCGCCAGCAGCCAAGATCACAGGAGCTCCTACGAGCAGTACTTC. This encodes CASSQDHRSSYEQYF.

This clonotype turned up a few times. The chain couples TRBV9 to TRBJ1-1; D not certain. The germline V and J ends were trimmed by 0 bases and 0 bases, with 6 bases remaining between them. This CDR3 spans 14 amino acids. Germline CDR1 reads SGDLS; CDR2 reads YYNGEE. The CDR3, as DNA: TGTGCCAGCAGCGTAGGGCAGATGAACACTGAAGCTTTCTTT. It translates to CASSVGQMNTEAFF. The whole variable domain, remainder taken from reference TRBV9 and TRBJ1-1, is DSGVTQTPKHLITATGQRVTLRCSPRSGDLSVYWYQQSLDQGLQFLIQYYNGEERAKGNILERFSAQQFPDLHSELNLSSLELGDSALYFCASSVGQMNTEAFFGQGTRLTVV.

This clonotype was seen at least ten times. CDR3 nucleotides: TGCGCCAGCAGTTCGCGGACAGGGAACACTGAAGCTTTCTTT. It is translated as CASSSRTGNTEAFF. The chain combines TRBV10-2 with TRBJ1-1; 7 bases agree with TRBD1. The length of the CDR3 is 14 residues. Germline CDR1 reads WSHSY; CDR2 reads SAAADI. Losses at the gene ends were 5 bases for V and 1 base for J; bases not matched to a gene: 4.

This clonotype was detected only a few times. V gene TRBV7-9 combines with J gene TRBJ2-7; D gene uncertain. V lost 4 bases and J lost 4, with 11 bases in between. The CDR3 covers 13 residues. Germline loops: CDR1 SEHNR, CDR2 FQNEAQ (reference sequence). The CDR3, as DNA: TGTGCCAGCAGCTCCCACTCCATTTACGAGCAGTACTTC. As protein: CASSSHSIYEQYF.

J is TRBJ1-1 and V is TRBV7-2; 10 nucleotides line up with TRBD1. The CDR3 totals 15 residues. The junction had 10 bases not matched to a gene; V was cut back by 5 bases and J by 7 bases. Germline loops: CDR1 SGHTA, CDR2 FQGNSA. CDR3 sequence (DNA): TGTGCCAGCAGCCCGAGGGAGACAGGGGGCTTTGAAGCTTTCTTT. Amino acid sequence: CASSPRETGGFEAFF.

The rearrangement uses TRBV7-9 and TRBJ2-3; D is undetermined. Trimming took 10 bases from V and 2 from J, leaving 16 bases between them. Germline V gene data show CDR1 as SEHNR and CDR2 as FQNEAQ (reference sequence). The CDR3 runs 14 residues. Here the CDR3 reads CATQGGLNTDTQYF. The CDR3 DNA follows: TGTGCCACGCAAGGTGGCCTTAACACAGATACGCAGTATTTT.

A few counts support this clonotype. The V and J genes are TRBV12-3 or TRBV12-4 and TRBJ2-7, with TRBD1 identical over 9 bases. Trimming cost V 6 bases and J 3 bases; bases outside gene matches: 6. This CDR3 contains 14 residues. CDR3 sequence reads: CASRGRTGDYEQYF. CDR3 DNA sequence: TGTGCCAGCAGGGGTAGGACAGGGGACTACGAGCAGTACTTC.